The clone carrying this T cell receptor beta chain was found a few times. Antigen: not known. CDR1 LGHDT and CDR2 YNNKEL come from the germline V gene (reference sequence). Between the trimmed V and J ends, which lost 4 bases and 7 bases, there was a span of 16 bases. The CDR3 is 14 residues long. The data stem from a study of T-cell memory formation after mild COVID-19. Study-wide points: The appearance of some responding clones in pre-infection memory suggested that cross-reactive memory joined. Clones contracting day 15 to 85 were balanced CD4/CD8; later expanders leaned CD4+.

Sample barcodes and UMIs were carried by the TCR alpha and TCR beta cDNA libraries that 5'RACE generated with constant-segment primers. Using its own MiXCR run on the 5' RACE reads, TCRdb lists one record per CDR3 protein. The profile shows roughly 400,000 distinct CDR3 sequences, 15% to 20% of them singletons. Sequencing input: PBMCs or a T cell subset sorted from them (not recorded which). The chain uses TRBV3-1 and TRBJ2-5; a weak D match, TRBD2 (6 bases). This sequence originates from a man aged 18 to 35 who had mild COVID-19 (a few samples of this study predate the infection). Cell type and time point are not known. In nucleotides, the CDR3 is TGTGCCAGCAGCCCCGGGACTGACGGGAGGACCCAGTACTTC. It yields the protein CASSPGTDGRTQYF.